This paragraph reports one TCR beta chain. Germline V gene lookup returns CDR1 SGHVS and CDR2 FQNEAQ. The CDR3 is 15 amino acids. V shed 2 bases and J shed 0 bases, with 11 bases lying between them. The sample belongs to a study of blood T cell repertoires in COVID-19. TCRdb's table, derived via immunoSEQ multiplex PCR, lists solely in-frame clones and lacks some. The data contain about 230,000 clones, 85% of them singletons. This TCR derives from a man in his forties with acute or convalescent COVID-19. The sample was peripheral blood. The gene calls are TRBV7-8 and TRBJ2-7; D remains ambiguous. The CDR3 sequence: CASSLRGESSYEQYF. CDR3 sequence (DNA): TGTGCCAGCAGCTTACGCGGAGAAAGCTCCTACGAGCAGTACTTC.